Below, 11 T cell receptor beta chains from the same sample are listed, as sequenced in a study of spatial heterogeneity in lung cancer. Time point: sample taken at primary tumor resection. Whole RNA, isolated from tumor, nontumor lung or frozen PBMC, was sequenced without prior sorting. Using its own MiXCR run on the 5' RACE reads, TCRdb lists one record per CDR3 protein. The sample lists 60,000 to 65,000 distinct CDR3 sequences; around 8.4% were seen once. Here the sequenced sample was PBMCs, taken at surgery. The receptors stem from a female donor with early-stage non-small cell lung cancer.

In its sample, this clonotype was seen many times. The CDR3 coding sequence is TGTGCCACCAGTGCCCCTCGCGGGACAGGGGTAGGCTACACCTTC. Translating it yields CATSAPRGTGVGYTF. The chain has TRBV24-1 and TRBJ1-2; 10 nucleotides line up with TRBD1. Germline-derived CDR1 and CDR2 are KGHDR and SFDVKD. V shed 5 bases and J 8 bases; nucleotides not matched to a gene: 10. This CDR3 is 15 amino acids long.

This clonotype was picked up a small number of times. The chain carries TRBV3-1 and TRBJ2-7; D unclear. V lost 3 bases, J lost 0 bases, and 3 bases lay in between. CDR3 length: 12 amino acids. Germline CDR1 is LGHDT and CDR2 is YNNKEL (reference sequence). As DNA, the CDR3 is TGTGCCAGCAGCCAGGTCTCCTACGAGCAGTACTTC. Amino acid sequence: CASSQVSYEQYF.

This clonotype was recorded a few times. The genes are TRBV6-4 and TRBJ1-2, with 7 bases identical to TRBD1. V dropped 6 bases and J dropped 8; count of bases not matched to a gene: 9. The germline V gene encodes CDR1 MRHNA and CDR2 SNTAGT. The CDR3 spans 13 residues. CDR3 nucleotide sequence: TGTGCCAGCAGCCCCGGGACAGCCTGGGGCTACACCTTC. This translates into CASSPGTAWGYTF.

The CDR3 sequence is CASSPLKGPTTRTDTQYF. CDR3 bases: TGTGCCAGCAGCCCCCTAAAGGGGCCGACAACCCGCACAGATACGCAGTATTTT. The rearrangement links TRBV7-6 to TRBJ2-3, with D possibly matching TRBD1 (5 bases). The CDR3 has 18 amino acids. The V end was cut by 5 bases, the J end by 1 base, with 22 bases between. Germline CDR1 reads SGHVS; CDR2 reads FNYEAQ.

This clonotype has only a few counts. V usage is TRBV18 and J usage is TRBJ2-2; a possible D gene is TRBD1 (6 bases). Germline lookup yields CDR1 KGHSH and CDR2 LQKENI. The CDR3 loop spans 15 amino acids. V lost 3 bases and J lost 3, with 11 bases in between. The CDR3 sequence is CASSPDRTDTGELFF. The CDR3 DNA is TGTGCCAGCTCACCCGATCGGACAGACACCGGGGAGCTGTTTTTT. The whole variable domain, filled in from reference TRBV18 and TRBJ2-2, reads NAGVMQNPRHLVRRRGQEARLRCSPMKGHSHVYWYRQLPEEGLKFMVYLQKENIIDESGMPKERFSAEFPKEGPSILRIQQVVRGDSAAYFCASSPDRTDTGELFFGEGSRLTVL.

This clonotype was seen ten or more times. The rearrangement uses TRBV21-1 and TRBJ2-1; the D call in the table, TRBD1, was not verified against the DNA. TRBV21-1 is annotated as a pseudogene. The CDR3 has 15 amino acids. Here the CDR3 reads CASSKGPWTNNEQFF. The CDR3 DNA follows: TGTGCCAGCAGCAAGGGACCTTGGACGAACAATGAGCAGTTCTTC.

In this sample, this clonotype turned up many times. V usage is TRBV12-3 or TRBV12-4 and J usage is TRBJ1-5, with no clear D. This CDR3 comprises 16 residues. The V gene lost 5 bases and the J gene lost 1 base, with 15 bases spanning the gap. CDR3 loop: CASSPSRSRSNQPQHF. CDR3 in DNA: TGTGCCAGCAGTCCCTCCAGGAGTCGGAGCAATCAGCCCCAGCATTTT.

This clonotype was counted between two and nine times. This sequence joins TRBV11-2 and TRBJ2-1, with unresolved D. The ends were cut back, 5 bases at V and 2 bases at J, with 13 bases in the middle. This CDR3 region has 15 residues. In germline, CDR1 is SGHAT, CDR2 FQNNGV. The CDR3: CASSTQQGAYNEQFF. CDR3 nucleotides: TGTGCCAGCAGCACGCAGCAAGGAGCCTACAATGAGCAGTTCTTC.

CDR3 nucleotides: TGTGCCAGCAGCTGGCGACTAGCGGGAGGCCTTCATGAGCAGTTCTTC. This encodes CASSWRLAGGLHEQFF. The genes are TRBV5-4 and TRBJ2-1; 13 positions agree with TRBD2. Germline CDR1 is SGHNT and CDR2 is YYREEE (reference sequence). Trimming removed 3 bases from V and 8 bases from J; junction bases left unmatched: 8. This CDR3 is built from 16 residues.

This clonotype was found a few times. The chain carries TRBV2 and TRBJ2-7; TRBD2 matches at 7 bases. J was trimmed by 4 bases and V by 9 bases; bases with no gene match: 6. The germline CDR1 and CDR2 sequences are SNHLY and FYNNEI. This CDR3 has 12 amino acids. The CDR3 DNA follows: TGTGCCAGTCAAAGGGAGGGTTACGAGCAGTACGTC. This codes for CASQREGYEQYV.

This clonotype was seen more than once but under ten times. This chain connects TRBV11-3 to TRBJ2-2; a possible D gene is TRBD1 (6 bases). V lost 5 bases and J 1 base, leaving 14 bases between the germline ends. This CDR3 region has 16 residues. Germline V gene sequence: CDR1 SGHNT, CDR2 YENEEA. Here the CDR3 reads CASSEILTGNTGELFF. CDR3 DNA: TGTGCCAGCAGCGAAATTCTGACAGGGAACACCGGGGAGCTGTTTTTT.